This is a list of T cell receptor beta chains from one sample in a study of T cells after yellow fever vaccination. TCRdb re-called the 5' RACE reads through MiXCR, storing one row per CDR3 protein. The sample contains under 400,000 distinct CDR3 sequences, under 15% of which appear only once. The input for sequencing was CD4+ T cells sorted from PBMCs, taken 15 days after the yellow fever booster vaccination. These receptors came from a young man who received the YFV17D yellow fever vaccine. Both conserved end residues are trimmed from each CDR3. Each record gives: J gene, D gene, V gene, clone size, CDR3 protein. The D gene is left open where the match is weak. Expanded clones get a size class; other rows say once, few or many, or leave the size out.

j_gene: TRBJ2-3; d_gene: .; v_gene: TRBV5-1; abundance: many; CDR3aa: ASSLMGQDTQY
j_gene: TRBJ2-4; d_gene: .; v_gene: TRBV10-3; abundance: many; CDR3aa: AISGKVTDIQY
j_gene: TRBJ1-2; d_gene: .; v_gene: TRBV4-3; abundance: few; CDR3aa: ASSQDPWGPGGYT
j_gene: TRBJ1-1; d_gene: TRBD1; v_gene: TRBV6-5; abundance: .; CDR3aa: ASRLSGQGANTEAF
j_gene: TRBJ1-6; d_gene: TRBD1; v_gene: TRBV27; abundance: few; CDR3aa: ASSLWGQTLSPLH
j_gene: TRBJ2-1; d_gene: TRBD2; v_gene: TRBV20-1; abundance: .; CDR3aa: SAPQGGSGGALNEQF
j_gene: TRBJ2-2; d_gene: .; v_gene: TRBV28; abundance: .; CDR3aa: ASSSLRQANTGELF
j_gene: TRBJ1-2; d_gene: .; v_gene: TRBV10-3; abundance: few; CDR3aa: AISEGRSGGYGYT
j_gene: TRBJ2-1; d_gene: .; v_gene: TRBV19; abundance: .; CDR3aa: ASSIERGRVNEQF
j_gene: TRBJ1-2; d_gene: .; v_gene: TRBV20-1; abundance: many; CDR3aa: SAVRVDINGYT
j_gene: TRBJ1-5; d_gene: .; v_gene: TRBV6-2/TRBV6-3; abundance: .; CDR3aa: ASSYSGTKDAPQH
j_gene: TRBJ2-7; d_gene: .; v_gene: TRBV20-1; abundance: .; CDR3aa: SAPSSSYEQY
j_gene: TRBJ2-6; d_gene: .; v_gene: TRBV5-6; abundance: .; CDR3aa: ASSLGASKTWANVLT
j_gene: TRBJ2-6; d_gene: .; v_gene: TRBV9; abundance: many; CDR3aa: ASSVATEYAWVLT
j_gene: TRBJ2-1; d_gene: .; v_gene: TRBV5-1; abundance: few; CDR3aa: ASSPTGGNEQF
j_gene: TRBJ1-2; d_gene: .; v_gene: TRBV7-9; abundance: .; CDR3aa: ASSQDWHGYT
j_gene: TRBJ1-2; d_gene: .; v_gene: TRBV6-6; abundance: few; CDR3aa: ASSTSGVYGYT
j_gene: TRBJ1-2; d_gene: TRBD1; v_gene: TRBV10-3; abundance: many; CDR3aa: AISGGDRGAYT
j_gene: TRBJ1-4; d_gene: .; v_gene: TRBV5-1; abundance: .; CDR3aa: ASSQSPAGLEKLF
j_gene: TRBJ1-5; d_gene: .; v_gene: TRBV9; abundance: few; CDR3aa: ASSVGSGGTPFRNQPQH
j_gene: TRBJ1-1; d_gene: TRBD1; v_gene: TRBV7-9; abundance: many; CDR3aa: ASSSQGGTEAF
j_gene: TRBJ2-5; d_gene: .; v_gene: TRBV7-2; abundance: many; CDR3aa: ASIQGGTYQETQY
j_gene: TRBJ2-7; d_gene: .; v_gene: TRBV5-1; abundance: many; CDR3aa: ASKPGAGSYEQY
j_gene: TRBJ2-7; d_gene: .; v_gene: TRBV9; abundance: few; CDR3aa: ASSVGTAPREQY
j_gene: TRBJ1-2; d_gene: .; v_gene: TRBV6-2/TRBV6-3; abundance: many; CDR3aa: ASSYSSEGNGYT
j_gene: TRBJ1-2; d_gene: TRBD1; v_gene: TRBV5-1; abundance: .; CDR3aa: ASSEGQGTYGYT
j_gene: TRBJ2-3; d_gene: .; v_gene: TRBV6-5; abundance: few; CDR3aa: ASRRTHPRGTDTQY
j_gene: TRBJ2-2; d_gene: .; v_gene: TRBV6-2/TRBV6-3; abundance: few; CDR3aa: ASILRPGTGELF
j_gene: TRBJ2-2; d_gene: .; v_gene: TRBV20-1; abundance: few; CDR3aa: SARQSPSSFTGELF
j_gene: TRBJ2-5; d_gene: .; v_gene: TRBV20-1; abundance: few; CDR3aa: STGQYQETQY
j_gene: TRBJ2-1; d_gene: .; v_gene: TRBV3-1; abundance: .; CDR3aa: ASSHPRGRVEYNEQF
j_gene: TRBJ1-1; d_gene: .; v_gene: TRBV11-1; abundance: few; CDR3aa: ASSLGAERNTEAF
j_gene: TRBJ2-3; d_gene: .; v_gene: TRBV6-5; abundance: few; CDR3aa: ASSYYGLRGTDTQY
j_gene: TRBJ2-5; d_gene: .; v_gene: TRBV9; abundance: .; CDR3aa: ASSPPWAQETQY
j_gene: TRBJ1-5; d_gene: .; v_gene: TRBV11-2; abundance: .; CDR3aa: ASSLVGGGRQPQH
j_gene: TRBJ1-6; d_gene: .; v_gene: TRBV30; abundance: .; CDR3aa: AWSAMASLH
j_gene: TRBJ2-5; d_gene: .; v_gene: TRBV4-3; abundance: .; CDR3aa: ASSRRPGGPRLLGPQETQY
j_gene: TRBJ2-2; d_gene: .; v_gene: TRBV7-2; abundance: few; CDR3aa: ASSKLGGDFTGELF
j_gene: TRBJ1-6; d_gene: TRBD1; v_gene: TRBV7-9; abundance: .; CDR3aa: ASSQGQGRSNSPLH
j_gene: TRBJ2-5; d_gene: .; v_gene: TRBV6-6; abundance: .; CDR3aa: ASSYAQGGTRQETQY
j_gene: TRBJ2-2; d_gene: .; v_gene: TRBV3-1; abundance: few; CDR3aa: ASRQGGWMVNTGELF
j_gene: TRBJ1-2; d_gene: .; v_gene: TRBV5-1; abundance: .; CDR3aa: ASSLPGTGVYGYT
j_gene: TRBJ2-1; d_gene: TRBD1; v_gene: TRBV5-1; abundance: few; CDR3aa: ASSFSWTGAYNEQF